This T cell receptor (beta chain) was sequenced during a study of T cell responses to AZD1222 COVID-19 vaccine. Study results and caveats: Nearly half of unique spike-specific TCRs reportedly avoided B.1.351 and B.1.1.7 mutated regions. Repertoire sampling occurred only after the peak T cell response. The CD4 TCRs associated with vaccination extended across spike and predominated at 160-218 and 743-854.

Assay used: immunoSEQ multiplex PCR; TCRdb lists only in-frame clones, some missing. In the table there are approximately 150,000 clones, about 89% of which are singletons. Points on this clone: The target antigen is unknown.

Deletions cut 0 bases from V and 3 bases from J, with 14 bases between. Germline CDR1 and CDR2: LNHDA and SQIVND (reference sequence). This CDR3 has 16 residues. The gene calls are TRBV19 and TRBJ1-2; D not certain. Sequenced material: peripheral blood, taken on day 0 of AZD1222 vaccination. This TCR came from an adult in good health. The CDR3 sequence: CASSIDLLEVHYGYTF. The CDR3 bases are TGTGCCAGTAGTATAGATCTATTAGAGGTCCACTATGGCTACACCTTC.